The rows below give T cell receptor beta chains drawn from one sample of a study of PD-1 blockade in classical Hodgkin lymphoma. Sequencing used immunoSEQ multiplex PCR; TCRdb keeps in-frame clones, though not all of them. The sample yields approximately 9,900 clones, roughly 70% seen once. This material consisted of CD8+ T cells from blood, taken before the fourth cycle of nivolumab. These receptors were taken from a human donor with classical Hodgkin lymphoma. CDR3s include the opening cysteine and the closing phenylalanine or tryptophan. A D gene is named only where the DNA matches it firmly. Clone size is given for some rows only: seen once, a few or many times, or a class if the clone is expanded.

d_gene: TRBD1
abundance: NA
j_gene: TRBJ1-5
v_gene: TRBV27
CDR3nt: TGTGCCAGCAGTCAAGGGACAGGGGCAGATCAGCCCCAGCATTTT
CDR3aa: CASSQGTGADQPQHF

d_gene: NA
abundance: NA
j_gene: TRBJ1-1
v_gene: TRBV10-3
CDR3nt: TGTGCCATCAGTGAGTTCCTCGGGACCCACACTGAAGCTTTCTTT
CDR3aa: CAISEFLGTHTEAFF

d_gene: TRBD1
abundance: once
j_gene: TRBJ1-3
v_gene: TRBV4-3
CDR3nt: TGCGCCAGCAGCCTAAGCGAACAGGGGTCTGGAAACACCATATATTTT
CDR3aa: CASSLSEQGSGNTIYF

d_gene: NA
abundance: NA
j_gene: TRBJ1-1
v_gene: TRBV9
CDR3nt: TGTGCCAGCAGCGTAGAGGCGAACACTGAAGCTTTCTTT
CDR3aa: CASSVEANTEAFF

d_gene: NA
abundance: NA
j_gene: TRBJ2-7
v_gene: TRBV15
CDR3nt: TGTGCCACCAGCAGAGATTATGATTGGGACGCCGCCTACGAGCAGTACTTC
CDR3aa: CATSRDYDWDAAYEQYF

d_gene: NA
abundance: NA
j_gene: TRBJ1-5
v_gene: TRBV10-3
CDR3nt: TGTGCCATCAGTGAGGGGGGGTTCGGCAATCAGCCCCAGCATTTT
CDR3aa: CAISEGGFGNQPQHF

d_gene: NA
abundance: NA
j_gene: TRBJ1-1
v_gene: TRBV10-3
CDR3nt: TGTGCCATCGCTGGATTTATGAACACTGAAGCTTTCTTT
CDR3aa: CAIAGFMNTEAFF

d_gene: NA
abundance: NA
j_gene: TRBJ1-2
v_gene: TRBV7-9
CDR3nt: TGTGCCAGCAGCTGGTCAGAAAACTATGGCTACACCTTC
CDR3aa: CASSWSENYGYTF

d_gene: NA
abundance: NA
j_gene: TRBJ1-1
v_gene: TRBV10-1
CDR3nt: TGCGCCAGTAAGCAGGGGCTGAACACTGAAGCTTTCTTT
CDR3aa: CASKQGLNTEAFF

d_gene: TRBD2
abundance: once
j_gene: TRBJ2-2
v_gene: TRBV28
CDR3nt: TGTGCCAGCAGTTTGACTGACGGGAGGGCGCGCGGCACCGGGGAGCTGTTTTTT
CDR3aa: CASSLTDGRARGTGELFF

d_gene: NA
abundance: NA
j_gene: TRBJ2-5
v_gene: TRBV5-1
CDR3nt: TGCGCCAGCAGGGGGAGTCCGAAGACCCAGTACTTC
CDR3aa: CASRGSPKTQYF

d_gene: TRBD1
abundance: NA
j_gene: TRBJ1-4
v_gene: TRBV6-5
CDR3nt: TGTGCCAGCAGTTCTAATCACAGGGGGCTGGGGGAAAAACTGTTTTTT
CDR3aa: CASSSNHRGLGEKLFF

d_gene: NA
abundance: NA
j_gene: TRBJ1-6
v_gene: TRBV27
CDR3nt: TGTGCCAGCGGTTGGGGGTCACCCCTCCACTTT
CDR3aa: CASGWGSPLHF

d_gene: NA
abundance: NA
j_gene: TRBJ1-1
v_gene: TRBV4-1
CDR3nt: TGCGCCAGCAGCCAAGAACCGCTTGGGTACACTGAAGCTTTCTTT
CDR3aa: CASSQEPLGYTEAFF

d_gene: TRBD1
abundance: few
j_gene: TRBJ1-2
v_gene: TRBV4-3
CDR3nt: TGCGCCAGCAGCCAAGATGTTGGGACAGGGTTAAACTATGGCTACACCTTC
CDR3aa: CASSQDVGTGLNYGYTF

d_gene: TRBD2
abundance: NA
j_gene: TRBJ2-2
v_gene: TRBV14
CDR3nt: TGTGCCAGCAGCCAATACACTAGCGGGAACACCGGGGAGCTGTTTTTT
CDR3aa: CASSQYTSGNTGELFF

d_gene: NA
abundance: NA
j_gene: TRBJ1-5
v_gene: TRBV7-2
CDR3nt: TGTGCCAGCAGCTTAGCGGCAGGGGCGTCCTTAGCGCGCAATCAGCCCCAGCATTTT
CDR3aa: CASSLAAGASLARNQPQHF

d_gene: TRBD2
abundance: NA
j_gene: TRBJ2-7
v_gene: TRBV9
CDR3nt: TGTGCCAGCAGCCCTAACCCCGTGGGGGGGGGCTACGAGCAGTACTTC
CDR3aa: CASSPNPVGGGYEQYF

d_gene: NA
abundance: NA
j_gene: TRBJ1-4
v_gene: TRBV28
CDR3nt: TGTGCCAGCAGTCCCTTGAGGGTACTTAATGAAAAACTGTTTTTT
CDR3aa: CASSPLRVLNEKLFF

d_gene: TRBD2
abundance: NA
j_gene: TRBJ2-7
v_gene: TRBV11-2
CDR3nt: TGCGCCAGCAGCCCTGTTAGGGGGAGCGGGAGTGTGCTGGACGAGCAGTACTTC
CDR3aa: CASSPVRGSGSVLDEQYF

d_gene: TRBD1
abundance: NA
j_gene: TRBJ1-1
v_gene: TRBV12-5
CDR3nt: TGTGCTAGTGGTCCCGGGACAGGGGGACTTGAAGCTTTCTTT
CDR3aa: CASGPGTGGLEAFF

d_gene: TRBD2
abundance: NA
j_gene: TRBJ2-7
v_gene: TRBV27
CDR3nt: TGTGCCAGCAGTCCGTCAACTAGCGGCTCCTACGAGCAGTACTTC
CDR3aa: CASSPSTSGSYEQYF

d_gene: NA
abundance: NA
j_gene: TRBJ1-1
v_gene: TRBV6-5
CDR3nt: TGTGCCAGCAGTTACTCCCCAGGGTTGAACACTGAAGCTTTCTTT
CDR3aa: CASSYSPGLNTEAFF

d_gene: NA
abundance: NA
j_gene: TRBJ2-2
v_gene: TRBV7-9
CDR3nt: TGTGCCAGCGGGGGGCTAGCGGCGAACACCGGGGAGCTGTTTTTT
CDR3aa: CASGGLAANTGELFF

d_gene: NA
abundance: NA
j_gene: TRBJ2-2
v_gene: TRBV9
CDR3nt: TGTGCCAGCAGCGTAGGTAGCGGTAACACCGGGGAGCTGTTTTTT
CDR3aa: CASSVGSGNTGELFF

d_gene: TRBD1
abundance: NA
j_gene: TRBJ1-1
v_gene: TRBV10-2
CDR3nt: TGCGCCAGCAGTGAGCCGGACAGGGCTGGGGTGAACACTGAAGCTTTCTTT
CDR3aa: CASSEPDRAGVNTEAFF

d_gene: NA
abundance: few
j_gene: TRBJ1-1
v_gene: TRBV2
CDR3nt: TGTGCCAGCATGGGCAGGGGAACCGGGGAAGCTTTCTTT
CDR3aa: CASMGRGTGEAFF

d_gene: NA
abundance: few
j_gene: TRBJ1-2
v_gene: TRBV5-1
CDR3nt: TGCGCCAGCAGCTTGGGGACAGCCTATGGCTACACCTTC
CDR3aa: CASSLGTAYGYTF

d_gene: TRBD1
abundance: once
j_gene: TRBJ1-1
v_gene: TRBV19
CDR3nt: TGTGCCAGTAGTAGTGGACAGGGGGGGAGCACTGAAGCTTTCTTT
CDR3aa: CASSSGQGGSTEAFF

d_gene: NA
abundance: few
j_gene: TRBJ1-1
v_gene: TRBV11-2
CDR3nt: TGTGCCAGCAGCCCGTATACAGGGAACACTGAAGCTTTCTTT
CDR3aa: CASSPYTGNTEAFF

d_gene: TRBD2
abundance: NA
j_gene: TRBJ2-1
v_gene: TRBV29-1
CDR3nt: TGCAGCGTTGAAATCGGACTAGCGGGCAATGAGCAGTTCTTC
CDR3aa: CSVEIGLAGNEQFF

d_gene: TRBD1
abundance: NA
j_gene: TRBJ1-2
v_gene: TRBV7-9
CDR3nt: TGTGCCAGCAGCTTAGCATCAGCCCAGGGGGATGGCTACACCTTC
CDR3aa: CASSLASAQGDGYTF

d_gene: NA
abundance: NA
j_gene: TRBJ2-1
v_gene: TRBV6-5
CDR3nt: TGTGCCAGCAGATTGGGGGTTGAGCAGTTCTTC
CDR3aa: CASRLGVEQFF

d_gene: TRBD1
abundance: few
j_gene: TRBJ1-2
v_gene: TRBV7-2
CDR3nt: TGTGCCAGCAGCAGAGGGACAGGGGATGGGTTTGGCTACACCTTC
CDR3aa: CASSRGTGDGFGYTF

d_gene: NA
abundance: few
j_gene: TRBJ1-1
v_gene: TRBV10-2
CDR3nt: TGCGCCAGCAGTGAGTATCTGGGAACGAACACTGAAGCTTTCTTT
CDR3aa: CASSEYLGTNTEAFF

d_gene: TRBD2
abundance: NA
j_gene: TRBJ2-3
v_gene: TRBV4-3
CDR3nt: TGCGCCAGCAGCCAAAACCCTAGCGGGAGCACAGATACGCAGTATTTT
CDR3aa: CASSQNPSGSTDTQYF

d_gene: NA
abundance: NA
j_gene: TRBJ1-1
v_gene: TRBV5-5
CDR3nt: TGTGCCAGCAGCTTCCCCAACGGGGCAGACACTGAAGCTTTCTTT
CDR3aa: CASSFPNGADTEAFF

d_gene: NA
abundance: few
j_gene: TRBJ2-6
v_gene: TRBV9
CDR3nt: TGTGCCAGCAGCGTAGGAGGGGCCAGCTTTAAATCTGGGGCCAACGTCCTGACTTTC
CDR3aa: CASSVGGASFKSGANVLTF

d_gene: NA
abundance: once
j_gene: TRBJ2-7
v_gene: TRBV7-8
CDR3nt: TGTGCCAGCAGCTTAAACCGAGGGCACGAGCAGTACTTC
CDR3aa: CASSLNRGHEQYF

d_gene: NA
abundance: NA
j_gene: TRBJ2-7
v_gene: TRBV29-1
CDR3nt: TGCAGCGTCATTTACTCAAACTCCTACGAGCAGTACTTC
CDR3aa: CSVIYSNSYEQYF

d_gene: NA
abundance: NA
j_gene: TRBJ2-1
v_gene: TRBV28
CDR3nt: TGTGCCAGTTGGACCGACCCCTACAATGAGCAGTTCTTC
CDR3aa: CASWTDPYNEQFF

d_gene: TRBD2
abundance: medium-sized
j_gene: TRBJ2-1
v_gene: TRBV13
CDR3nt: TGTGCCAGCAGCTTATTACTAGCGGGGGGGAAGCTAACCAATGAGCAGTTCTTC
CDR3aa: CASSLLLAGGKLTNEQFF

d_gene: TRBD1
abundance: NA
j_gene: TRBJ1-1
v_gene: TRBV28
CDR3nt: TGTGCCAGCACCAGTAGGAACAGGGGTGGAGGTTCCACTGAAGCTTTCTTT
CDR3aa: CASTSRNRGGGSTEAFF

d_gene: TRBD1
abundance: once
j_gene: TRBJ1-1
v_gene: TRBV4-1
CDR3nt: TGCGCCAGCAGCCATGGGATTGGACAGGGAGGGAACACTGAAGCTTTCTTT
CDR3aa: CASSHGIGQGGNTEAFF

d_gene: NA
abundance: NA
j_gene: TRBJ2-7
v_gene: TRBV29-1
CDR3nt: TGCAGCGTTGAAGCACAGGGACCCACCTACGAGCAGTACTTC
CDR3aa: CSVEAQGPTYEQYF

d_gene: NA
abundance: NA
j_gene: TRBJ2-4
v_gene: TRBV7-2
CDR3nt: TGTGCCAGCAGCTCCCGGGACTCCTGGGACATTCAGTACTTC
CDR3aa: CASSSRDSWDIQYF

d_gene: TRBD1
abundance: NA
j_gene: TRBJ1-1
v_gene: TRBV9
CDR3nt: TGTGCCAGCAGCGCCACCACAGGGGGCTCCACTGAAGCTTTCTTT
CDR3aa: CASSATTGGSTEAFF

d_gene: TRBD2
abundance: NA
j_gene: TRBJ2-1
v_gene: TRBV30
CDR3nt: TGTGCCTCCCGGGACTACTACAATGAGCAGTTCTTC
CDR3aa: CASRDYYNEQFF

d_gene: TRBD1
abundance: NA
j_gene: TRBJ1-2
v_gene: TRBV7-8
CDR3nt: TGTGCCAGCAGCGCAGGGGGCGGCAACGGGGGCTACACCTTC
CDR3aa: CASSAGGGNGGYTF

d_gene: NA
abundance: NA
j_gene: TRBJ1-1
v_gene: TRBV4-3
CDR3nt: TGCGCCAGCAGCCAAGATAACGGCGTCACTGAAGCTTTCTTT
CDR3aa: CASSQDNGVTEAFF

d_gene: TRBD1
abundance: NA
j_gene: TRBJ2-7
v_gene: TRBV7-2
CDR3nt: TGTGCCAGCAGCCCAGGGGGACAGGGAACACTCTACGAGCAGTGCTTC
CDR3aa: CASSPGGQGTLYEQCF

d_gene: NA
abundance: NA
j_gene: TRBJ2-6
v_gene: TRBV12-5
CDR3nt: TGTGCTAGTGGTTTGACGGCAGGGAGCGTCCTGACTTTC
CDR3aa: CASGLTAGSVLTF

d_gene: NA
abundance: NA
j_gene: TRBJ1-1
v_gene: TRBV28
CDR3nt: TGTGCCAGCAGTCCTATCGGGGAGAACACTGAAGCTTTCTTT
CDR3aa: CASSPIGENTEAFF

d_gene: NA
abundance: NA
j_gene: TRBJ2-5
v_gene: TRBV28
CDR3nt: TGTGCCAGCAGTTTCGGGACAAGGGCCCAACAAGAGACCCAGTACTTC
CDR3aa: CASSFGTRAQQETQYF

d_gene: TRBD2
abundance: NA
j_gene: TRBJ2-2
v_gene: TRBV10-2
CDR3nt: TGCGCCAGCAGCGTAGCGGGAGGGAACACCGGGGAGCTGTTTTTT
CDR3aa: CASSVAGGNTGELFF